These 14 T cell receptor beta chains were all obtained from the same sample, sequenced in a study of a mutant IDH1 vaccine in newly diagnosed glioma. No antigens are known for them. The table came from immunoSEQ multiplex PCR; TCRdb's copy has only in-frame clones and leaves some out. The profile shows tens of thousands of clones, roughly 87% of them singletons. Regarding time point: week 47, end of study. All doses held 300 ug of mutant IDH1 20-mer peptide, with topical imiquimod. Source: PBMCs, taken from a glioma patient whose treatment included an IDH1 peptide vaccine. These receptors came from a man in his thirties or forties with glioma.

This clone was seen only once. The rearrangement joins TRBV7-2 to TRBJ2-1; 9 bases agree with TRBD2. The V segment lost 1 base and the J segment 3 bases; nucleotides outside the gene matches: 4. The CDR3 spans 16 residues. CDR1 and CDR2 from the germline V gene are SGHTA and FQGNSA. CDR3 DNA: TGTGCCAGCAGCTTAGGACTAGCGGAGAACTACAATGAGCAGTTCTTC. Protein: CASSLGLAENYNEQFF.

CDR3 sequence (DNA): TGTGCCAGCAGCTTATGGCCAGGGGTCGTAGAGACCCAGTACTTC. This codes for CASSLWPGVVETQYF. This sequence joins TRBV7-8 and TRBJ2-5, with D perhaps TRBD1 (6 bases). The CDR3 runs 15 residues. V was cut by 2 bases and J by 4 bases, with 14 bases left in between. CDR1 is SGHVS, CDR2 FQNEAQ, per germline.

The chain uses TRBV5-1 and TRBJ2-3, with D possibly being TRBD1 (6 bases). The CDR3 is made up of 15 amino acids. V gave up 4 bases and J gave up 4 bases, with 16 bases separating them. CDR1 and CDR2 from the germline V gene are SGHRS and YFSETQ. The CDR3 spells CASSQGQLGADTQYF. DNA of the CDR3: TGCGCCAGCAGCCAAGGACAGCTCGGTGCAGATACGCAGTATTTT.

The J gene is TRBJ1-5, the V gene TRBV7-9, with D possibly TRBD1 on 6 matching bases. This CDR3 has 16 amino acids. Trimming took 5 bases from V and 4 from J, leaving 18 bases between them. Germline values: CDR1 SEHNR, CDR2 FQNEAQ (reference sequence). The chain's CDR3 is CASSPWEGGVNQPQHF. The DNA for the CDR3 is TGTGCCAGCAGCCCCTGGGAGGGGGGCGTAAATCAGCCCCAGCATTTT.

The chain combines TRBV6-1 with TRBJ1-2; 9 bases align to TRBD1. The germline gives CDR1 MNHNS, CDR2 SASEGT. This CDR3 comprises 14 residues. The ends lost 6 bases at V and 2 bases at J; junction bases unmatched: 4. The CDR3: CASSAGTGNYGYTF. The DNA for the CDR3 is TGTGCCAGCAGCGCCGGGACAGGGAACTATGGCTACACCTTC.

The chain recombines TRBV19 with TRBJ1-6; possible D gene TRBD1, 6 bases. Germline V lookup: CDR1 LNHDA, CDR2 SQIVND (reference sequence). This CDR3 region has 13 residues. V was trimmed by 5 bases and J by 12 bases, leaving 14 bases between them. The CDR3 protein is CASSPRQERPLHF. CDR3 DNA sequence: TGTGCCAGTAGTCCAAGACAGGAAAGACCCCTCCACTTT.

This chain joins TRBV27 and TRBJ1-5; 9 bases are shared with TRBD1. The CDR3 loop spans 16 amino acids. The J segment lost 6 bases and the V segment lost 0 bases, leaving 6 bases of the junction unmatched. CDR1 is MNHEY, CDR2 SMNVEV, per germline (reference sequence). This CDR3 reads CASSLSTGGPVQPQHF. In DNA form, the CDR3 reads TGTGCCAGCAGTTTATCTACAGGGGGCCCCGTTCAGCCCCAGCATTTT.

The gene calls are TRBV12-5 and TRBJ2-2; 11 positions match TRBD1. Losses at the gene ends were 7 bases for V and 7 bases for J; bases not matched to a gene: 5. This CDR3 spans 14 amino acids. Germline CDR1 LGHNT, CDR2 FRNRAP. CDR3 sequence (DNA): TGTGCTAGTGACCGGGACAGGGGGAGCGGGGAGCTGTTTTTT. Its protein is CASDRDRGSGELFF.

This clone came up a few times. V usage is TRBV7-2 and J usage is TRBJ1-1; unclear D gene. V was pared by 5 bases and J by 6 bases, with 16 bases between. Looked up from germline, CDR1 is SGHTA and CDR2 is FQGNSA. This CDR3 comprises 14 residues. The CDR3 spells CASSQTLGGAEAFF. The CDR3, as DNA: TGTGCCAGCAGCCAGACACTCGGTGGAGCTGAAGCTTTCTTT.

This clone was observed a handful of times. The chain carries TRBV5-4 and TRBJ1-1; D unresolved. The CDR3 loop spans 14 amino acids. Germline lookup yields CDR1 SGHNT and CDR2 YYREEE (reference sequence). Trimming cost V 0 bases and J 8 bases, with 14 bases left between them. The CDR3 protein is CASSLDSRTWEAFF. In DNA form, the CDR3 reads TGTGCCAGCAGCTTGGACAGTAGGACGTGGGAAGCTTTCTTT.

The chain uses TRBV4-1 and TRBJ2-3; TRBD2 might be the D (6 bases). CDR1 and CDR2 from the germline V gene are MGHRA and YSYEKL. With 1 base removed from V and 4 bases from J, the gap between germline ends came to 12 bases. The CDR3 consists of 15 residues. CDR3 in DNA: TGCGCCAGCAGCCAAGGGGCCAGGGAGGCAGATACGCAGTATTTT. Its translation: CASSQGAREADTQYF.

The rearrangement links TRBV2 to TRBJ2-7; possibly TRBD1 for D (6 bases). CDR3 size: 14 residues. Germline lookup yields CDR1 SNHLY and CDR2 FYNNEI. Trimming stripped 11 bases from V and 2 bases from J, with 19 bases between. The CDR3 loop reads CASPGQTRTYEQYF. The CDR3 region has the DNA TGTGCCTCCCCCGGACAGACAAGAACCTACGAGCAGTACTTC.

The chain couples TRBV6-4 to TRBJ2-2, with D hard to call. V was clipped by 4 bases and J by 3 bases, with 9 bases between them. CDR3 length: 14 residues. Germline CDR1 and CDR2: MRHNA and SNTAGT. CDR3 DNA sequence: TGTGCCAGCAGTGCGGAGCGATACACCGGGGAGCTGTTTTTT. This codes for CASSAERYTGELFF.

The chain links TRBV20-1 to TRBJ2-1; D is undetermined. Germline V gene sequence: CDR1 DFQATT, CDR2 SNEGSKA (reference sequence). Trimming cost V 6 bases and J 4 bases, with 7 bases left between them. CDR3 size: 11 residues. Here the CDR3 DNA reads TGCAGTGCCCTCAATTACAATGAGCAGTTCTTC. Residues: CSALNYNEQFF.